This TCR beta chain originates from a study of T cell responses to AZD1222 COVID-19 vaccine. Study-level findings and limits: Spike-specific TCR repertoires showed rising breadth and depth after two AZD1222 doses.

V lost 8 bases and J lost 7, with 12 bases in between. CDR3 length equals 13 residues. CDR1 MNHEY and CDR2 SVGAGI come from the germline V gene. Clones were read by immunoSEQ multiplex PCR, and TCRdb kept only the in-frame ones, dropping some. The table records about 140,000 clones, 75% to 85% of them present only once. This clone was detected a few times. The antigen remains undetermined. The J gene is TRBJ1-6, the V gene TRBV6-5; D not certain. Sample: peripheral blood, taken 28 days after the second dose of the MenACWY control vaccine. The receptor was derived from an adult who received the MenACWY meningococcal vaccine as a control. CDR3 residues: CASVEGQNSPLHF. The CDR3 DNA is TGTGCCAGCGTTGAGGGCCAGAATTCACCCCTCCACTTT.